The clone carrying this T cell receptor beta chain showed up many times. The definition of stable Graves' hyperthyroidism was no ophthalmopathy progression within 18 months. The hyperthyroidism patients had all been newly diagnosed, and their disease duration was under 2 months. Their ages ranged from 18 to 65 years. Each 10 ml fresh peripheral blood draw supplied the PBMCs. The data were taken from a study of T cells in Graves' hyperthyroidism and ophthalmopathy. Background on the study: Upon initial diagnosis and before any treatment, peripheral blood was collected.

Amplification yielded TCR beta CDR3 regions, with RNA transcripts as the source. First-round RT-PCR of the TCR CDR3 relied on the HTBI primer set. TCRdb re-analysed the multiplex PCR reads in MiXCR, keeping a single row per CDR3 protein. The table has 350,000 to 500,000 distinct CDR3 sequences, roughly an eighth seen once; the top ten hold approximately 5.8%. V was pared by 7 bases and J by 5 bases, with 8 bases of the junction left unmatched. The CDR3 is 13 amino acids. Germline CDR1 is DFQATT and CDR2 is SNEGSKA (reference sequence). The clonotype comes from a woman between 18 and 30 years old with Graves' hyperthyroidism. The source material was blood. The chain carries TRBV20-1 and TRBJ2-4; TRBD1 aligns across 7 bases. The CDR3 DNA reads TGCAGTGGCCCCTATGGGACAGAAAACATTCAGTACTTC. This sequence encodes CSGPYGTENIQYF.